Following are 25 T cell receptor beta chains from one sample sequenced in a study of OX40 agonist ivuxolimab in advanced cancers. Assay: immunoSEQ multiplex PCR; the TCRdb copy retains only in-frame clones and omits some. Of some 58,000 clones listed, approximately 86% are singletons. The sample in question was CD4+ or CD8+ T cells sorted from blood, obtained in a trial of the OX40 agonist ivuxolimab. Receptors originate from an adult with an advanced solid tumor such as melanoma, head and neck, liver or kidney cancer.

The chain combines TRBV19 with TRBJ2-1; TRBD2 matches 13 bases. Trimming at V came to 5 bases and at J to 0 bases, leaving 13 bases not matched to a gene. The CDR3 extends over 20 amino acids. Germline V lookup: CDR1 LNHDA, CDR2 SQIVND (reference sequence). CDR3: CASSARTSGSSFSSYNEQFF. For the CDR3, the DNA is TGTGCCAGTAGTGCTCGGACTAGCGGGAGCTCGTTCAGCTCCTACAATGAGCAGTTCTTC.

DNA of the CDR3: TGTGCCAGCAGTTACTCCCCGACAGGGGTGCTCTACGAGCAGTACTTC. Protein: CASSYSPTGVLYEQYF. This rearrangement joins TRBV6-6 to TRBJ2-7, with 8 bases identical to TRBD1. After removal of 0 bases from V and 3 bases from J, the junction contained 7 bases not matched to a gene. The CDR3 contains 16 residues. Germline V lookup: CDR1 MNHNY, CDR2 SVGAGI (reference sequence).

This clone was observed a handful of times. The rearrangement uses TRBV14 and TRBJ2-7; no clear D. V lost 2 bases to trimming and J lost 2 bases, with 10 bases between them. Per germline, CDR1 SGHDN and CDR2 FVKESK. The CDR3 length is 14 residues. The CDR3 DNA reads as TGTGCCAGCAGCCAACGGATCGGAGCCTACGAGCAGTACTTC. The encoded protein is CASSQRIGAYEQYF. The full variable domain, in which reference TRBV14 and TRBJ2-7 provide the parts outside the CDR3, is EAGVTQFPSHSVIEKGQTVTLRCDPISGHDNLYWYRRVMGKEIKFLLHFVKESKQDESGMPNNRFLAERTGGTYSTLKVQPAELEDSGVYFCASSQRIGAYEQYFGPGTRLTVT.

This chain uses TRBV9 with TRBJ2-1, with TRBD1 as a possible D gene (7 bases). The germline V gene encodes CDR1 SGDLS and CDR2 YYNGEE. The V and J ends lost 6 bases and 1 base respectively, with 11 bases between them. There are 14 residues in the CDR3. The CDR3 loop is CASTQGGSYNEQFF. For the CDR3, the DNA is TGTGCCAGCACCCAGGGGGGATCCTACAATGAGCAGTTCTTC. Full variable domain (remainder filled in from reference TRBV9 and TRBJ2-1): DSGVTQTPKHLITATGQRVTLRCSPRSGDLSVYWYQQSLDQGLQFLIQYYNGEERAKGNILERFSAQQFPDLHSELNLSSLELGDSALYFCASTQGGSYNEQFFGPGTRLTVL.

The chain recombines TRBV15 with TRBJ2-3, with D perhaps matching TRBD1 (7 bases). Germline values: CDR1 LNHNV, CDR2 YYDKDF (reference sequence). This CDR3 spans 14 amino acids. V lost 7 bases and J 0 bases, leaving 11 bases between the germline ends. For the CDR3, the DNA is TGTGCCACCACGCGGGACAGAAGCACAGATACGCAGTATTTT. The encoded protein is CATTRDRSTDTQYF.

The chain employs TRBV11-3 and TRBJ2-1; TRBD2 matches 9 bases. The CDR3 is made up of 17 amino acids. Losses at the gene ends were 3 bases for V and 9 bases for J; bases not matched to a gene: 15. CDR1 and CDR2 (germline): SGHNT, YENEEA. CDR3 region: CASSLGGTSIPLGEQFF. The CDR3 region has the DNA TGTGCCAGCAGCTTGGGCGGGACTAGCATTCCACTCGGTGAGCAGTTCTTC. The whole variable domain, remainder taken from reference TRBV11-3 and TRBJ2-1, is EAGVVQSPRYKIIEKKQPVAFWCNPISGHNTLYWYLQNLGQGPELLIRYENEEAVDDSQLPKDRFSAERLKGVDSTLKIQPAELGDSAVYLCASSLGGTSIPLGEQFFGPGTRLTVL.

The chain links TRBV7-2 to TRBJ2-3, with D unresolved. Trimming stripped 7 bases from V and 5 bases from J, with 7 bases between. Germline assignment: CDR1 SGHTA and CDR2 FQGNSA. CDR3 length: 11 amino acids. CDR3 loop: CASIWGDTQYF. As DNA, the CDR3 is TGTGCCAGCATCTGGGGAGATACGCAGTATTTT. The variable domain in full, with the rest retrieved from reference TRBV7-2 and TRBJ2-3, is GAGVSQSPSNKVTEKGKDVELRCDPISGHTALYWYRQSLGQGLEFLIYFQGNSAPDKSGLPSDRFSAERTGGSVSTLTIQRTQQEDSAVYLCASIWGDTQYFGPGTRLTVL.

The rearrangement joins TRBV11-2 to TRBJ2-5, with 8 bases fitting TRBD2. CDR1 and CDR2 (germline): SGHAT, FQNNGV. V gave up 5 bases and J gave up 2 bases; unmatched junction bases: 16. The CDR3 runs to 18 residues. The CDR3 protein is CASSLRGNSGITQETQYF. In DNA form, the CDR3 reads TGTGCCAGCAGCCTAAGGGGGAATAGCGGGATAACTCAAGAGACCCAGTACTTC.

The chain recombines TRBV28 with TRBJ2-6; 12 bases match TRBD2. CDR3 size: 17 residues. The V and J ends lost 6 bases and 0 bases, in that order; junction bases with no gene match: 3. CDR1 is MDHEN and CDR2 is SYDVKM in the germline V gene. The CDR3 is CASSRLAGASGANVLTF. The CDR3 bases are TGTGCCAGCAGCAGACTAGCGGGAGCCTCTGGGGCCAACGTCCTGACTTTC.

The chain employs TRBV4-3 and TRBJ2-7; 7 bases match TRBD2. The V segment lost 1 base and the J segment 3 bases; nucleotides outside the gene matches: 6. The germline gives CDR1 LGHNA, CDR2 YSLEER. This CDR3 has 15 residues. DNA for the CDR3: TGCGCCAGCAGCCAAGGGAGGGCGGGAGTCTACGAGCAGTACTTC. Its translation: CASSQGRAGVYEQYF.

V usage is TRBV9 and J usage is TRBJ2-5; D tentatively fits TRBD1 or TRBD2 (6 bases each). Per germline, CDR1 SGDLS and CDR2 YYNGEE. CDR3 size: 15 residues. V was cut by 0 bases and J by 5 bases, with 14 bases left in between. CDR3 region: CASSVGGAQGETQYF. CDR3 bases: TGTGCCAGCAGCGTAGGCGGGGCTCAGGGGGAGACCCAGTACTTC.

The V gene is TRBV23-1, the J gene TRBJ1-1, with 8 nucleotides matching TRBD1. TRBV23-1 is an ORF for which the function is uncertain. This CDR3 has 13 amino acids. V gave up 6 bases and J gave up 4 bases; unmatched junction bases: 4. Here the CDR3 reads CASRTGGITEAFF. Written as DNA, the CDR3 is TGCGCCAGCAGAACAGGGGGTATCACTGAAGCTTTCTTT.

This chain links TRBV10-3 with TRBJ2-1, with D uncertain. Deletions cut 7 bases from V and 0 bases from J, with 7 bases between. The CDR3 runs to 13 residues. From germline, CDR1 is ENHRY and CDR2 SYGVKD. CDR3 bases: TGTGCCATCAAGGCTTACTCCTACAATGAGCAGTTCTTC. Translating gives CAIKAYSYNEQFF.

The gene calls are TRBV19 and TRBJ2-7, with D perhaps given as TRBD1 or TRBD2 (6 bases each). The V gene's germline CDR1 is LNHDA and CDR2 SQIVND (reference sequence). The CDR3 runs to 16 residues. The V gene lost 3 bases and the J gene lost 3 bases, with 18 bases spanning the gap. The CDR3 nucleotides are TGTGCCAGTAGTATGGCTGGGGGGCTGACCTACTACGAGCAGTACTTC. Encoded protein: CASSMAGGLTYYEQYF. The full variable domain, completed using reference TRBV19 and TRBJ2-7, is DGGITQSPKYLFRKEGQNVTLSCEQNLNHDAMYWYRQDPGQGLRLIYYSQIVNDFQKGDIAEGYSVSREKKESFPLTVTSAQKNPTAFYLCASSMAGGLTYYEQYFGPGTRLTVT.

The J gene is TRBJ2-3, the V gene TRBV7-9; TRBD1 is a possible D gene (6 bases). The V gene's germline CDR1 is SEHNR and CDR2 FQNEAQ (reference sequence). Trimming removed 3 bases at V and 2 bases at J, with 9 bases between. This CDR3 contains 14 residues. CDR3 loop: CASSFGQPTDTQYF. As DNA, the CDR3 is TGTGCCAGCAGCTTTGGACAGCCCACAGATACGCAGTATTTT.

The chain joins TRBV7-3 to TRBJ2-3; D ambiguous. CDR1 is SGHTA, CDR2 FQGTGA, per germline. CDR3 length: 12 amino acids. V gave up 2 bases and J gave up 3 bases, with 3 bases separating them. The CDR3 spells CASSLGTDTQYF. The CDR3 bases are TGTGCCAGCAGCTTAGGGACAGATACGCAGTATTTT.

Turning to this clone: Other nucleotide sequences from this sample produce the same CDR3. This chain joins TRBV19 and TRBJ2-7; TRBD2 is a possible D gene (5 bases). Between the trimmed V and J ends, which lost 4 bases and 0 bases, there was a span of 7 bases. Germline V gene data show CDR1 as LNHDA and CDR2 as SQIVND (reference sequence). The CDR3 is made up of 13 amino acids. The CDR3 loop is CASSKAVSYEQYF. In nucleotides, the CDR3 is TGTGCCAGTAGTAAAGCGGTCTCCTACGAGCAGTACTTC. The variable domain in full, completed from reference TRBV19 and TRBJ2-7, reads DGGITQSPKYLFRKEGQNVTLSCEQNLNHDAMYWYRQDPGQGLRLIYYSQIVNDFQKGDIAEGYSVSREKKESFPLTVTSAQKNPTAFYLCASSKAVSYEQYFGPGTRLTVT.

This clone was counted once. V usage is TRBV7-3 and J usage is TRBJ2-6, with 10 bases fitting TRBD1. V lost 5 bases and J lost 3; bases outside the gene matches: 4. The CDR3 loop spans 16 amino acids. The germline V gene encodes CDR1 SGHTA and CDR2 FQGTGA. The chain's CDR3 is CASSRQGAGGANVLTF. The CDR3 DNA is TGTGCCAGCAGCCGACAGGGGGCGGGTGGGGCCAACGTCCTGACTTTC.

The chain has TRBV18 and TRBJ2-3; 7 bases agree with TRBD2. The CDR3 loop spans 16 amino acids. The V gene end was trimmed by 0 bases and the J gene end by 5 bases; junction bases not matched to a gene: 8. CDR1 and CDR2 (germline): KGHSH, LQKENI. In nucleotides, the CDR3 is TGTGCCAGCTCACCACCCCGCGGGAGCGAGGGAGATACGCAGTATTTT. It codes for CASSPPRGSEGDTQYF.

The chain has TRBV7-2 and TRBJ1-1, with a possible D match to TRBD1 (5 bases). V lost 6 bases to trimming and J lost 10 bases, with 27 bases between them. The CDR3 loop spans 16 amino acids. Germline CDR1 is SGHTA and CDR2 is FQGNSA. CDR3 coding DNA: TGTGCCAGCAGGCAAAACCCCGGGGGTCAGATGGGGGGAGCTTTCTTT. As protein: CASRQNPGGQMGGAFF.

The CDR3 DNA reads as TGTGCCAGCACCGCGACAGGGAGCTCCTACGAGCAGTACTTC. This encodes CASTATGSSYEQYF. V gene TRBV6-5 combines with J gene TRBJ2-7, with 7 bases lining up with TRBD1. V lost 7 bases, J lost 0 bases, and 6 bases stayed unmatched. The CDR3 extends over 14 amino acids. Germline CDR1 is MNHEY and CDR2 is SVGAGI.

This clone was counted once. The CDR3 spells CASSKISELTYEQYF. In nucleotides, the CDR3 is TGTGCCAGCAGCAAAATTAGCGAACTAACCTACGAGCAGTACTTC. J is TRBJ2-7 and V is TRBV21-1; the table's D gene call, TRBD2, was not cross checked with the DNA. TRBV21-1 is reported as a pseudogene. The CDR3 has 15 amino acids.

The chain combines TRBV7-2 with TRBJ2-7; 8 positions agree with TRBD1. The CDR3 runs 16 residues. Germline-derived CDR1 and CDR2 are SGHTA and FQGNSA. V shed 3 bases and J 4 bases; nucleotides not matched to a gene: 11. CDR3 DNA sequence: TGTGCCAGCAGCTTTTCCCCCGGGACAGGACGGTACGAGCAGTACTTC. Its protein is CASSFSPGTGRYEQYF.

The chain employs TRBV11-2 and TRBJ1-5; D ambiguous. This CDR3 is built from 13 residues. V lost 2 bases to trimming and J lost 3 bases, with 5 bases between them. CDR1 and CDR2 from the germline V gene are SGHAT and FQNNGV. The DNA of the CDR3 is TGTGCCAGCAGCTTATTAGCCAATCAGCCCCAGCATTTT. It yields the protein CASSLLANQPQHF.

This clone was recorded only once. The V and J genes are TRBV25-1 and TRBJ1-2; weak D call: TRBD1 (6 bases). The V and J ends lost 5 bases and 8 bases respectively, with 15 bases between them. CDR3 length: 13 amino acids. CDR1 and CDR2 (germline): MGHDK, SYGVNS. The chain's CDR3 is CASSLTGLDGYTF. CDR3 nucleotides: TGTGCCAGCAGTCTGACAGGCCTCGACGGCTACACCTTC.